This paragraph reports one T cell receptor beta chain. This clone was seen a single time. Its antigen target is currently unknown. Base quality data are lacking; no much larger clone is found one base away. This entry belongs to a study of vaccination effects on CD4 cells after COVID-19 (dated by TCRdb to the early 2020s). About the study as a whole: After vaccination, three convalescent patients were sampled at an early time point (day +14) and at a late time point (day +241, +227 and +161, respectively). A total of 10 COVID-19 convalescent patients and 4 SARS-CoV-2-naive healthy vaccine recipients were included in the full study. Post-vaccine samples across the study were collected a median of 72 days after the second dose, with a range of 14 to 241. The Oncomine TCR Beta short-read assay on an Illumina iSeq 100 was used to sequence cultures from other donors in the study. SARS-CoV-2 spike-specific CD4+ TCR repertoires from before and after mRNA vaccination were compared in COVID-19 convalescent patients and in infection-naive vaccine recipients.

The library relied on the immunoSEQ multiplex PCR assay. DNA from the cultured and isolated CD4+ T cells underwent TCR beta CDR3 sequencing. Per the source publication's procedure: The analysis removed non-productive TCR sequences, trimmed reads to the CDR3 region, and retained only CDR3s that were 7 or more amino acids long. Antigen-specific clonotypes were identified using the MANAFEST web app by comparison of expansion in peptide wells against reference cultures. To be called positive, a clone needed expansion at FDR<0.05 compared with the reference and with all other wells, an odds ratio greater than 5, and a frequency greater than 0.1% in two replicate wells. A clonotype was defined as cross-reactive if the clonotype was significantly expanded both in SARS-CoV-2 spike wells and in at least one common cold coronavirus spike condition. Levenshtein distance calculated with the stringdist R package was used to assess CDR3 similarity, and unrooted trees were constructed with ape in R 3.6.1. Sourced from immuneACCESS, this table was stored by TCRdb with only in-frame sequences that have V and J called. A share of the clones is absent; for the studies checked, an unresolved V gene accounts for under half, and the remainder has no known explanation. V, J and clone size derive from that table, while D and trimming were established from the DNA sequence. This sample has about 15,000 clones in its table, and about 74% of those were observed once. The top ten hold approximately 25% of the sample.

In the ViraFEST assay, PBMC were stimulated with viral peptide pools, and TCR sequencing was then used to find antigen-specific CD4+ T cell clonotypes based on their expansion. After roughly 11 days of culture, CD4+ T cells were isolated with the EasySep CD4+ T cell isolation kit. PCR-confirmed SARS-CoV-2 infection had occurred in convalescent patients between March and December 2020, before the Alpha, Beta and Delta variants emerged in the United States. Each participant got two doses of an mRNA SARS-CoV-2 vaccine, either BNT162b2 or mRNA-1273. Each well held two million PBMC cultured in IMDM containing around 5% human AB serum, 8.5 to 10 IU/ml IL-2 and gentamicin, along with around 11 ug/ml peptides. On days 3 and 7, half of the culture medium was replaced with fresh IL-2-containing medium. Unless noted otherwise, every peptide stimulation condition was grown in triplicate wells. Using Ficoll-Paque Plus gradient centrifugation, PBMC were separated from whole blood and then either used fresh or cryopreserved at -140C. Overlapping peptide pools spanned the spike proteins of SARS-CoV-2 and the common cold coronaviruses HCoV-NL63, HCoV-OC43 and HCoV-229E. The QIAamp micro DNA kit was used to extract genomic DNA from the cultured CD4+ T cells.

From the germline V gene, CDR1 is SGHTA and CDR2 is FQGNSA. The CDR3 goes from the cysteine to the phenylalanine over 12 residues. CDR3 DNA only is kept here, 36 bases in frame from base 1. The junction carries 3 bases between V and J, which are trimmed by 2 bases and 5 bases respectively. On the study overall, not on this receptor specifically: In convalescent patients, the post-vaccine spike-reactive repertoire consisted mainly of new vaccine-induced clones, largely distinct from infection-induced clones. At late post-vaccination timepoints, both infection-induced and vaccine-induced clones showed marked clonal contraction, consistent with waning T cell responses. The study was limited by a small number of convalescent patients, and early post-infection timepoints were lacking.

Sequenced material: CD4+ T cells from PBMCs cultured with HCoV-NL63 spike peptides, taken after COVID-19 vaccination. The cell subset or site label on this specimen signifies: HCoV-NL63 spike overlapping peptide pool stimulation. The source of this sequence is a human donor who had a prior SARS-CoV-2 infection. This chain joins TRBV7-2 to TRBJ2-2; the D gene assignment is ambiguous. The CDR3 region has the sequence CASSLWTGELFF. The sequence in DNA is TGTGCCAGCAGCTTATGGACCGGGGAGCTGTTTTTT.